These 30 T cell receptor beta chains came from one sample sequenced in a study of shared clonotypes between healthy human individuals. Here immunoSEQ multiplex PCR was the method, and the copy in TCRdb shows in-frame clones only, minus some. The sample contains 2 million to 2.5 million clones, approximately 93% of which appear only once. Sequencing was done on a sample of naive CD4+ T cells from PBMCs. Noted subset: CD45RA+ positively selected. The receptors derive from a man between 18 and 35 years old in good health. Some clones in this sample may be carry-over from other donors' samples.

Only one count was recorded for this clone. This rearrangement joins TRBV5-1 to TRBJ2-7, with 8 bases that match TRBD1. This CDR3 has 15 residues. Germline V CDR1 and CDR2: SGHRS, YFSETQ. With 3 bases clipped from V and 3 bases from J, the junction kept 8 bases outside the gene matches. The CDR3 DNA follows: TGCGCCAGCAGCTCCGGCCCGGGACAGGACTACGAGCAGTACTTC. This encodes CASSSGPGQDYEQYF.

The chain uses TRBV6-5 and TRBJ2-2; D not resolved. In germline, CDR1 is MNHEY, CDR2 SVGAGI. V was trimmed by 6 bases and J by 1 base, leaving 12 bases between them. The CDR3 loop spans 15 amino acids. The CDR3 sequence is CASSWALVNTGELFF. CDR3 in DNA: TGTGCCAGCAGCTGGGCCTTGGTGAACACCGGGGAGCTGTTTTTT.

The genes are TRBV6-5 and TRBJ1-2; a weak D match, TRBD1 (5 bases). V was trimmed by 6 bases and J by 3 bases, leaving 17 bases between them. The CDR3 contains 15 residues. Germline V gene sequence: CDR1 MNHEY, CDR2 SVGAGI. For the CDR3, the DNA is TGTGCCAGCAGACCTCGTATCGACAGCTACTATGGCTACACCTTC. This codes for CASRPRIDSYYGYTF.

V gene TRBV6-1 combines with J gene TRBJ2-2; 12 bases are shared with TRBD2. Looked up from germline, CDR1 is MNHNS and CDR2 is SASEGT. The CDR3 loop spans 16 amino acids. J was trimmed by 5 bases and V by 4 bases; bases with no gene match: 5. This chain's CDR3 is CASSVLAGGWTGELFF. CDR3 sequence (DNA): TGTGCCAGCAGTGTGCTAGCGGGAGGGTGGACCGGGGAGCTGTTTTTT.

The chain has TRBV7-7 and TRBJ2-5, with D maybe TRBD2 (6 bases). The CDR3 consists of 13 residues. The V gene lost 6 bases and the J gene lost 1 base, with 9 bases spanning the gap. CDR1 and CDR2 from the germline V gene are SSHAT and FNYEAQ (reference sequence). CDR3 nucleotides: TGTGCCAGCAGTGGGACTCGCCAAGAGACCCAGTACTTC. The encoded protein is CASSGTRQETQYF.

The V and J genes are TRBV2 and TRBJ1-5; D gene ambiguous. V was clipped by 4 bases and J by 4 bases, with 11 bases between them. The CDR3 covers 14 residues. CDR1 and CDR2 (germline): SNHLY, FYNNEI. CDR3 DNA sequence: TGTGCCAGCAGTGGCTCCTTCAAGAATCAGCCCCAGCATTTT. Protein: CASSGSFKNQPQHF.

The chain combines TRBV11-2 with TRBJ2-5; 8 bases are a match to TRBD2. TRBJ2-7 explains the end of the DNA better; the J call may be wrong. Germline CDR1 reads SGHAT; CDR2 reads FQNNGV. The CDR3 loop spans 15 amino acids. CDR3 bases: TGTGCCAGCAGCTTGGCTAGCGGGTTCACCTACGAGCAGTACTTC. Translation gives CASSLASGFTYEQYF.

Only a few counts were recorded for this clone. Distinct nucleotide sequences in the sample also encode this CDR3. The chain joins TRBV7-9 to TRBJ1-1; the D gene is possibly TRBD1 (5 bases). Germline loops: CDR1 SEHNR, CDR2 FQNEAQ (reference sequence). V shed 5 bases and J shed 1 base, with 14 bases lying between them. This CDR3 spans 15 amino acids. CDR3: CASSPPGTGNTEAFF. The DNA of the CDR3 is TGTGCCAGCAGCCCCCCAGGGACCGGGAACACTGAAGCTTTCTTT. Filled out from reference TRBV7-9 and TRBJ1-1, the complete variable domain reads DTGVSQNPRHKITKRGQNVTFRCDPISEHNRLYWYRQTLGQGPEFLTYFQNEAQLEKSRLLSDRFSAERPKGSFSTLEIQRTEQGDSAMYLCASSPPGTGNTEAFFGQGTRLTVV.

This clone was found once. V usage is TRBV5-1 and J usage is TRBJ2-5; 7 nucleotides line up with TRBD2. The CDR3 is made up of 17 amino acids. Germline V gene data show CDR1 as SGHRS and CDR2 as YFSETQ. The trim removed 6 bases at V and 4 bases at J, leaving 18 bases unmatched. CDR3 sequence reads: CASKGGTYLWGGETQYF. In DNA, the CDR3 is TGCGCCAGCAAGGGAGGGACCTACCTATGGGGTGGAGAGACCCAGTACTTC. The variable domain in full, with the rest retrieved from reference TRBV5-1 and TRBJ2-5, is KAGVTQTPRYLIKTRGQQVTLSCSPISGHRSVSWYQQTPGQGLQFLFEYFSETQRNKGNFPGRFSGRQFSNSRSEMNVSTLELGDSALYLCASKGGTYLWGGETQYFGPGTRLLVL.

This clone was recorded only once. CDR3 region: CASRSGQRDYGYTF. In nucleotides, the CDR3 is TGTGCCAGCAGGTCGGGACAGCGAGACTATGGCTACACCTTC. This chain links TRBV28 with TRBJ1-2; 7 nucleotides align to TRBD1. The CDR3 sequence is 14 residues long. J gave up 3 bases and V 6 bases, and 7 bases lay outside the gene matches. Germline V lookup: CDR1 MDHEN, CDR2 SYDVKM.

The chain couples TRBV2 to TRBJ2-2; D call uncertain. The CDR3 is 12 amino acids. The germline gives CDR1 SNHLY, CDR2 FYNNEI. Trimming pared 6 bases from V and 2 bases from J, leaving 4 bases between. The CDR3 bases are TGTGCCAGCAGACAAAACACCGGGGAGCTGTTTTTT. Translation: CASRQNTGELFF.

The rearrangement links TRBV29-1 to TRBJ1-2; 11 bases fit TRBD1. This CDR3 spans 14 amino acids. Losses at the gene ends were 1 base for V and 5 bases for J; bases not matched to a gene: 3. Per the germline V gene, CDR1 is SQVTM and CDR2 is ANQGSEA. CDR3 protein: CSVEGGQGVYGYTF. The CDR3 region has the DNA TGCAGCGTTGAAGGGGGACAGGGGGTTTATGGCTACACCTTC.

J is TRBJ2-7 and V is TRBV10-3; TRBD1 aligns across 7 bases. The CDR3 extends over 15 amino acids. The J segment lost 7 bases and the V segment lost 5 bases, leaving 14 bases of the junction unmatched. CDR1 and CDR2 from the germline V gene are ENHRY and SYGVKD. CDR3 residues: CAISSSDRNLGEQYF. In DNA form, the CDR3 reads TGTGCCATCAGTTCTTCGGACAGGAACCTAGGAGAGCAGTACTTC.

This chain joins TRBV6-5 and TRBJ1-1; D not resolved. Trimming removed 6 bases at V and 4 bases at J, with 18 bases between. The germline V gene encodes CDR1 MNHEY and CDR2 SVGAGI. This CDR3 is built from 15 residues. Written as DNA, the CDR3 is TGTGCCAGCAGAGATGACGGACTGGGAAGCACTGAAGCTTTCTTT. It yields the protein CASRDDGLGSTEAFF.

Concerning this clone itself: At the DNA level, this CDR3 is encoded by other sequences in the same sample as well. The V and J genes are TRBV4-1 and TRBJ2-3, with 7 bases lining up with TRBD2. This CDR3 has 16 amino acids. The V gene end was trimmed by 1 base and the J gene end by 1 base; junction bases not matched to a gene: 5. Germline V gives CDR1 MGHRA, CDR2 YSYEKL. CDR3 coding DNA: TGCGCCAGCAGCCAAGGGGGGAGGGGAGGCACAGATACGCAGTATTTT. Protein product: CASSQGGRGGTDTQYF.

CDR3 in amino acids: CASRDPLSGANVLTF. The CDR3 coding sequence is TGTGCCAGCCGGGACCCCCTCTCTGGGGCCAACGTCCTGACTTTC. The rearrangement links TRBV9 to TRBJ2-6, with D possibly called TRBD1 or TRBD2 (5 bases each). This CDR3 has 15 residues. V lost 7 bases to trimming and J lost 0 bases, with 11 bases between them. Germline CDR1 is SGDLS and CDR2 is YYNGEE.

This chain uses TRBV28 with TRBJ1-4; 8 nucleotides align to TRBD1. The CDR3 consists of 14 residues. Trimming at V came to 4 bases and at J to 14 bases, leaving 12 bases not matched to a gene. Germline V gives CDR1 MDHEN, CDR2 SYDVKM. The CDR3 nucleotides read TGTGCCAGCAGTTCCGGACAGGGCCCAGGTTTTCTGTTTTTT. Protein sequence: CASSSGQGPGFLFF.

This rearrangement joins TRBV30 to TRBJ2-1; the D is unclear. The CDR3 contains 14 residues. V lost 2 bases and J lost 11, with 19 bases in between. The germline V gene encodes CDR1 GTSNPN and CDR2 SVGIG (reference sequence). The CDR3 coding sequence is TGTGCCTGGAGTTCCCCCGCCGCGTTTGCTAAGCAGTTCTTC. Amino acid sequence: CAWSSPAAFAKQFF.

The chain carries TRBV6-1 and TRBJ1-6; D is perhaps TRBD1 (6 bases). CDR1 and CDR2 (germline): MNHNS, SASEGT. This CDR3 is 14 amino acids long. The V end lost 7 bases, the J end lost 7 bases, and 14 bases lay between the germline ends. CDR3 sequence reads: CASTRGGGNSPLHF. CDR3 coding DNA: TGTGCCAGCACCCGAGGGGGGGGGAATTCACCCCTCCACTTT.

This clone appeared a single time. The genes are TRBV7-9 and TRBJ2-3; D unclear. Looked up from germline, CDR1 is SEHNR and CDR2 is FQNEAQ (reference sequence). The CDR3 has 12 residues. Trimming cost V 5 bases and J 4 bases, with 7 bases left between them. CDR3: CASSTSADTQYF. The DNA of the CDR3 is TGTGCCAGCAGCACAAGTGCAGATACGCAGTATTTT.

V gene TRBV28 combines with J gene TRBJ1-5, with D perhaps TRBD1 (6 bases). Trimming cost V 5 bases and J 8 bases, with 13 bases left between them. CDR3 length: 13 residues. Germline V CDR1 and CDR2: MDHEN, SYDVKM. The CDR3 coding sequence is TGTGCCAGCAGTAGGGGGTCGGAAAAGCCCCAGCATTTT. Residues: CASSRGSEKPQHF.

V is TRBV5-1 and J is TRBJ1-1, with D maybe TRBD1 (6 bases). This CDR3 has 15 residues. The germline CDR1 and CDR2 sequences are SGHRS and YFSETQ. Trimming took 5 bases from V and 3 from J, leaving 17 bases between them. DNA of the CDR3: TGCGCCAGCAGTCCAGGGGATCGGGCTGACACTGAAGCTTTCTTT. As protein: CASSPGDRADTEAFF.

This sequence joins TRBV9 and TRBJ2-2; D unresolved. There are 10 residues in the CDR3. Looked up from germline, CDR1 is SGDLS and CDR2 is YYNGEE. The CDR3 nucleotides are TGTCGGTCGGGCACCGGGGAGCTGTTTTTT. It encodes CRSGTGELFF. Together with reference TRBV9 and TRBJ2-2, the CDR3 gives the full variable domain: DSGVTQTPKHLITATGQRVTLRCSPRSGDLSVYWYQQSLDQGLQFLIQYYNGEERAKGNILERFSAQQFPDLHSELNLSSLELGDSALYFCRSGTGELFFGEGSRLTVL.

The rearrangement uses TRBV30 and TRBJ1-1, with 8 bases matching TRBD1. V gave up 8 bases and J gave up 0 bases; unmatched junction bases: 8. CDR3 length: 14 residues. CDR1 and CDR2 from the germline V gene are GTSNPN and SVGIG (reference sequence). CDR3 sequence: CAGTGQGMNTEAFF. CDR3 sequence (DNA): TGTGCCGGTACCGGACAGGGTATGAACACTGAAGCTTTCTTT.

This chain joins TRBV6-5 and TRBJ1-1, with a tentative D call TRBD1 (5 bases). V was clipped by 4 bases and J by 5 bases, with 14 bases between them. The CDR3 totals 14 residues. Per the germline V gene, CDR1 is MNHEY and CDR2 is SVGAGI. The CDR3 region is CASSLRGRGTEAFF. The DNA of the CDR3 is TGTGCCAGCAGTTTACGGGGCAGAGGGACTGAAGCTTTCTTT.

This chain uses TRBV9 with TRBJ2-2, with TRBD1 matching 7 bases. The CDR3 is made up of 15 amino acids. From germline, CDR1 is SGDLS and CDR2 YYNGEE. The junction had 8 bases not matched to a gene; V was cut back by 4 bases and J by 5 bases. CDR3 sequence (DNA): TGTGCCAGCAGCTTTGACAGGGAGTGGACCGGGGAGCTGTTTTTT. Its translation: CASSFDREWTGELFF.

CDR3 amino acids: CASRRAGGAGGGYTF. CDR3 in DNA: TGTGCCAGCAGGAGGGCAGGGGGCGCAGGTGGCGGCTACACCTTC. The rearrangement joins TRBV2 to TRBJ1-2, with TRBD1 identical over 8 bases. The CDR3 is made up of 15 amino acids. J lost 8 bases, V lost 6 bases, and 14 bases had no gene match. The germline V gene encodes CDR1 SNHLY and CDR2 FYNNEI.

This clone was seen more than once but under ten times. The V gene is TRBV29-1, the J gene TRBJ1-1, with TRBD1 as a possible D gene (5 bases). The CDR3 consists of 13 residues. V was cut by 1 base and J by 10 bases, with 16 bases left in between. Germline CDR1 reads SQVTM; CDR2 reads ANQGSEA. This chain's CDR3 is CSVEVDTPDGAFF. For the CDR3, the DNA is TGCAGCGTTGAAGTGGACACCCCGGACGGAGCTTTCTTT. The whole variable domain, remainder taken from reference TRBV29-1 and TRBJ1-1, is SAVISQKPSRDICQRGTSLTIQCQVDSQVTMMFWYRQQPGQSLTLIATANQGSEATYESGFVIDKFPISRPNLTFSTLTVSNMSPEDSSIYLCSVEVDTPDGAFFGQGTRLTVV.

CDR3 residues: CSANPRGRETQYF. The CDR3 DNA reads TGCAGCGCCAACCCTCGAGGGAGAGAGACCCAGTACTTC. The chain has TRBV29-1 and TRBJ2-5, with TRBD2 as a possible D gene (5 bases). Deletions cut 7 bases from V and 4 bases from J, with 16 bases between. CDR1 SQVTM and CDR2 ANQGSEA come from the germline V gene. The CDR3 runs to 13 residues.

The CDR3: CASSLSPVWGYTF. DNA for the CDR3: TGTGCCAGCAGTTTATCGCCGGTATGGGGCTACACCTTC. The gene calls are TRBV28 and TRBJ1-2; D ambiguous. This CDR3 has 13 residues. Germline lookup yields CDR1 MDHEN and CDR2 SYDVKM. V dropped 1 base and J dropped 8 bases, with 11 bases sitting between them.